This passage covers 6 T cell receptor beta chains from one sample sequenced in a study of blood T cell repertoires in COVID-19. Produced via immunoSEQ multiplex PCR; TCRdb's table is partial and in-frame only. Of about 190,000 clones listed, around 89% are singletons. The specimen sequenced was peripheral blood. These receptors were obtained from a woman in her 30s with acute or convalescent COVID-19.

V is TRBV7-2 and J is TRBJ2-1, with 12 positions matching TRBD2. The CDR3 extends over 15 amino acids. V was clipped by 4 bases and J by 5 bases; unmatched bases: 3. Germline V gives CDR1 SGHTA, CDR2 FQGNSA. The CDR3 DNA reads TGTGCCAGCAGCTGGACTAGCGGGATTGACAATGAGCAGTTCTTC. Its translation is CASSWTSGIDNEQFF.

This rearrangement joins TRBV7-2 to TRBJ2-2; D unclear. Germline V gives CDR1 SGHTA, CDR2 FQGNSA. This CDR3 comprises 14 residues. Trimming removed 3 bases at V and 7 bases at J, with 12 bases between. The CDR3 bases are TGTGCCAGCAGCTTTGGGTGGGCCAGCGGGGAGCTGTTTTTT. It translates to CASSFGWASGELFF.

This clone occurred once. The chain's CDR3 is CAWSVTSGRAREQFF. The DNA for the CDR3 is TGTGCCTGGAGTGTAACGAGTGGGAGGGCCAGGGAGCAGTTCTTC. The V call is TRBV30, the J call TRBJ2-1, with 7 nucleotides matching TRBD2. Germline trimming cut 0 bases from V and 10 bases from J; bases unmatched to any gene: 12. Germline V gene sequence: CDR1 GTSNPN, CDR2 SVGIG (reference sequence). The CDR3 runs 15 residues.

V is TRBV19 and J is TRBJ2-2; D remains ambiguous. This CDR3 is built from 12 residues. Looked up from germline, CDR1 is LNHDA and CDR2 is SQIVND (reference sequence). Trimming took 7 bases from V and 5 from J, leaving 8 bases between them. CDR3 in DNA: TGTGCCAGTACTCGAGTAACCGGGGAGCTGTTTTTT. Its translation is CASTRVTGELFF.

The sample holds a few counts of this clone. This chain joins TRBV19 and TRBJ1-4; tentative D call: TRBD1 (5 bases). This CDR3 is built from 12 residues. The V end was cut by 9 bases, the J end by 2 bases, with 7 bases between. The germline V gene encodes CDR1 LNHDA and CDR2 SQIVND (reference sequence). The CDR3 DNA reads as TGTGCCAGCGGGACTACTAATGAAAAACTGTTTTTT. Translating gives CASGTTNEKLFF.

The chain carries TRBV5-1 and TRBJ2-1; TRBD2 is a possible D gene (5 bases). V shed 5 bases and J shed 4 bases, with 16 bases lying between them. This CDR3 is built from 15 residues. Germline V gene sequence: CDR1 SGHRS, CDR2 YFSETQ. This chain's CDR3 is CASRERTVLYNEQFF. The CDR3 nucleotides read TGCGCCAGCAGGGAGAGGACTGTCTTATACAATGAGCAGTTCTTC.